This T cell receptor (beta chain) stems from a study of blood T cell repertoires in COVID-19. About the study: Both acute and convalescent COVID-19 samples were obtained from the United States, Italy and Spain.

The V end was cut by 3 bases, the J end by 1 base, with 9 bases between. The CDR3 spans 14 residues. Germline V gene sequence: CDR1 SGHNT, CDR2 YYREEE (reference sequence). Per the authors' pipeline: Amplification of reference gene primers provided the estimated nucleated cell counts. The protocol was immunoSEQ multiplex PCR, while the TCRdb copy is restricted to in-frame clones and leaves out a portion. V and J calls and clone size follow that table, whereas D and trimming were derived from the DNA. This sample yields 330,000 or so clones, of which about 91% are seen a single time; 9.9% belongs to the top ten.

The genes are TRBV5-4 and TRBJ2-3; the D gene is possibly TRBD1 (5 bases). The clonotype was recovered from a young man with COVID-19, enrolled during active disease. Material for sequencing was peripheral blood. This chain's CDR3 is CASSWTQGTDTQYF. CDR3 coding DNA: TGTGCCAGCAGCTGGACACAAGGCACAGATACGCAGTATTTT. Looking up the rest from reference TRBV5-4 and TRBJ2-3 gives the full variable domain: ETGVTQSPTHLIKTRGQQVTLRCSSQSGHNTVSWYQQALGQGPQFIFQYYREEENGRGNFPPRFSGLQFPNYSSELNVNALELDDSALYLCASSWTQGTDTQYFGPGTRLTVL.